The table lists the clone carrying this T cell receptor (beta chain) with a count of one. Its target is not known. In the PCR, 60 Vbeta and 13 Jbeta primers were used. Using immunoSEQ multiplex PCR, the repertoire was profiled, and TCRdb retains in-frame clones only, with some absent. The table shows about 130,000 clones, with approximately 80% occurring only once. These data belong to a study of cytomegalovirus exposure and HLA in healthy donors. Study findings and constraints: HLA allele associations emerged for roughly 17,000 TCR beta sequences in a later analysis, at 0.05 false discovery rate.

The CDR3 sequence is 15 residues long. Looked up from germline, CDR1 is SGDLS and CDR2 is YYNGEE. Trimming removed 0 bases at V and 5 bases at J, with 14 bases between. The sequence was obtained from a woman aged 18 to 35 in good health and CMV-seropositive. The material sequenced was PBMCs. This chain uses TRBV9 with TRBJ2-5, with TRBD1 as a possible D gene (6 bases). CDR3: CASSVGSGAGETQYF. In DNA, the CDR3 is TGTGCCAGCAGCGTAGGTTCAGGGGCCGGGGAGACCCAGTACTTC.